Shown below are 10 T cell receptor beta chains from a single sample sequenced in a study of OX40 agonist ivuxolimab in advanced cancers. The assay was immunoSEQ multiplex PCR, and TCRdb's table has in-frame clones only and misses some. Among 65,000 to 85,000 clones listed, 90% to 95% were seen once. Sequenced material: CD4+ or CD8+ T cells sorted from blood, taken in a trial of the OX40 agonist ivuxolimab. The source of these receptors is an adult with an advanced solid tumor such as melanoma, head and neck, liver or kidney cancer.

The V and J genes are TRBV11-2 and TRBJ1-1; D gene ambiguous. Germline V gene sequence: CDR1 SGHAT, CDR2 FQNNGV. The CDR3 contains 14 residues. The V and J ends lost 1 base and 0 bases respectively, with 6 bases between them. CDR3 amino acids: CASSLGSLNTEAFF. DNA for the CDR3: TGTGCCAGCAGCTTAGGCAGCTTGAACACTGAAGCTTTCTTT.

This rearrangement joins TRBV29-1 to TRBJ2-2; D not certain. The CDR3 has 12 residues. With 7 bases removed from V and 6 bases from J, the gap between germline ends came to 12 bases. CDR1 SQVTM and CDR2 ANQGSEA come from the germline V gene. CDR3 nucleotides: TGCAGCGCCCGGCAGGTGGCCGGGGAGCTGTTTTTT. It yields the protein CSARQVAGELFF.

As regards this clone: An end of the junction differs from the germline gene, which may be a read error. The same CDR3 is also encoded by other DNA sequences in this sample. This sequence joins TRBV9 and TRBJ1-4; the D gene is possibly TRBD1 (6 bases). Germline V gene data show CDR1 as SGDLS and CDR2 as YYNGEE. The CDR3 totals 17 residues. This chain's CDR3 is CASSNGQTAATNEKLFF. CDR3 sequence (DNA): TGTGCCAGCAGCAATGGACAGACAGCCGCAACTAATGAAAAGCTGTTTTTT.

V gene TRBV29-1 combines with J gene TRBJ2-5; 8 nucleotides align to TRBD1. Germline-derived CDR1 and CDR2 are SQVTM and ANQGSEA. After removal of 0 bases from V and 7 bases from J, the junction contained 7 bases not matched to a gene. The CDR3 runs 14 residues. The CDR3, as DNA: TGCAGCGTTGAAGATCCAGGGGGCGAGGGGACCCAGTACTTC. It specifies CSVEDPGGEGTQYF.

This rearrangement joins TRBV10-3 to TRBJ2-2; 11 bases line up with TRBD1. Germline V gene data show CDR1 as ENHRY and CDR2 as SYGVKD. The CDR3 totals 15 residues. After removal of 5 bases from V and 6 bases from J, the junction contained 5 bases not matched to a gene. In DNA, the CDR3 is TGTGCCATCAGTTCCGGGACAGGGGGATCCGGGGAGCTGTTTTTT. Its protein is CAISSGTGGSGELFF.

V usage is TRBV9 and J usage is TRBJ2-1, with 9 bases that match TRBD2. The CDR3 covers 15 residues. CDR1 is SGDLS and CDR2 is YYNGEE in the germline V gene. Unmatched junction bases numbered 6, after V lost 4 bases and J lost 4 bases. CDR3 nucleotide sequence: TGTGCCAGCAGCCCGGGGAGCGGGGGGTACAATGAGCAGTTCTTC. Amino acids: CASSPGSGGYNEQFF.

V and J are TRBV9 and TRBJ2-3, with D possibly called TRBD1 or TRBD2 (6 bases each). The V end lost 2 bases, the J end lost 3 bases, and 16 bases lay between the germline ends. The CDR3 sequence is 16 residues long. Per the germline V gene, CDR1 is SGDLS and CDR2 is YYNGEE. Here the CDR3 reads CASSVRGPPETDTQYF. The DNA of the CDR3 is TGTGCCAGCAGCGTTCGGGGGCCCCCCGAAACAGATACGCAGTATTTT.

The rearrangement links TRBV6-5 to TRBJ1-1; weak D call: TRBD1 (5 bases). Germline loops: CDR1 MNHEY, CDR2 SVGAGI. Trimming pared 0 bases from V and 1 base from J, leaving 6 bases between. This CDR3 has 14 amino acids. CDR3 DNA sequence: TGTGCCAGCAGTTACTCGGACACGAACACTGAAGCTTTCTTT. Translation: CASSYSDTNTEAFF.

The rearrangement links TRBV27 to TRBJ2-1; D unresolved. Per germline, CDR1 MNHEY and CDR2 SMNVEV (reference sequence). The CDR3 spans 13 residues. The V gene lost 4 bases and the J gene lost 8 bases, with 12 bases spanning the gap. The CDR3 protein is CASSSLGIHEQFF. In nucleotides, the CDR3 is TGTGCCAGCAGTTCGTTAGGGATTCATGAGCAGTTCTTC.

V usage is TRBV19 and J usage is TRBJ1-5, with 8 nucleotides matching TRBD1. In germline, CDR1 is LNHDA, CDR2 SQIVND (reference sequence). This CDR3 is 16 amino acids long. V lost 7 bases and J lost 3; bases outside the gene matches: 11. The CDR3 spells CASNPDRGLINQPQHF. The DNA for the CDR3 is TGTGCCAGTAACCCTGACAGGGGCCTAATCAATCAGCCCCAGCATTTT. Together with reference TRBV19 and TRBJ1-5, the CDR3 gives the full variable domain: DGGITQSPKYLFRKEGQNVTLSCEQNLNHDAMYWYRQDPGQGLRLIYYSQIVNDFQKGDIAEGYSVSREKKESFPLTVTSAQKNPTAFYLCASNPDRGLINQPQHFGDGTRLSIL.